A selection of T cell receptor beta chains follows, all from one sample in a study of cytomegalovirus exposure and HLA in healthy donors. The data were produced by immunoSEQ multiplex PCR, yet TCRdb's version contains in-frame clones alone and is incomplete. The sample has about 69,000 clones, 60% to 75% seen once. Sequences were obtained from PBMCs. These receptor sequences come from a woman aged 55-70 years in good health and CMV-seropositive. Each CDR3 is given with its conserved first and last residue. A D gene is named only where the DNA matches it firmly. Size is omitted from some rows. Given values are once, few, many or a class for expanded clones.

V	J	D	size	CDR3	DNA
TRBV7-9	TRBJ2-5	.	.	CASSFFSGQETQYF	TGTGCCAGCAGCTTCTTCAGCGGCCAAGAGACCCAGTACTTC
TRBV6-5	TRBJ2-2	TRBD2	few	CASSFSGTRSGELFF	TGTGCCAGCAGTTTCTCGGGGACTAGGTCCGGGGAGCTGTTTTTT
TRBV5-6	TRBJ2-5	TRBD2	.	CASNLGGGPETQYF	TGTGCCAGCAACCTCGGGGGGGGCCCGGAGACCCAGTACTTC
TRBV7-2	TRBJ2-3	TRBD2	.	CASSLVHGGVDTQYF	TGTGCCAGCAGCTTAGTTCACGGGGGGGTAGATACGCAGTATTTT
TRBV10-1	TRBJ2-7	TRBD1	.	CASSVMRDSSYEQYF	TGCGCCAGCAGCGTAATGAGGGACAGCTCCTACGAGCAGTACTTC
TRBV19	TRBJ1-1	.	.	CASSIGPVNTEAFF	TGTGCCAGTAGTATAGGTCCAGTGAACACTGAAGCTTTCTTT
TRBV6-1	TRBJ2-7	.	.	CASVRLDVYF	TGTGCCAGCGTAAGACTAGACGTGTACTTC
TRBV19	TRBJ2-5	TRBD1	.	CASSIGTGSGETQYF	TGTGCCAGTAGTATAGGGACAGGGAGCGGGGAGACCCAGTACTTC
TRBV5-1	TRBJ2-2	.	.	CASSFVLNTGELFF	TGCGCCAGCAGCTTCGTCCTGAACACCGGGGAGCTGTTTTTT
TRBV18	TRBJ1-5	.	.	CASSPGGHSNQPQHF	TGTGCCAGCTCACCCGGGGGGCATAGCAATCAGCCCCAGCATTTT
TRBV4-2	TRBJ1-5	.	.	CASSQVLGQPQHF	TGTGCCAGCAGCCAAGTATTGGGCCAGCCCCAGCATTTT
TRBV15	TRBJ2-2	.	.	CATSRARPGELFF	TGTGCCACCAGCAGAGCCAGGCCCGGGGAGCTGTTTTTT
TRBV7-6	TRBJ1-2	.	.	CASSLSQGNLHGYTF	TGTGCCAGCAGCCTGAGCCAGGGAAATCTCCATGGCTACACCTTC
TRBV18	TRBJ2-2	TRBD1	.	CASSPQGQGVGTGELFF	TGTGCCAGCTCACCACAGGGACAGGGAGTGGGCACCGGGGAGCTGTTTTTT
TRBV30	TRBJ1-1	TRBD1	.	CAWSARPGGTEAFF	TGTGCCTGGAGTGCCCGGCCAGGGGGGACTGAAGCTTTCTTT
TRBV7-2	TRBJ2-5	TRBD2	.	CASSSAYGGGAGETQYF	TGTGCCAGCAGCTCCGCCTATGGCGGGGGGGCTGGAGAGACCCAGTACTTC
TRBV5-1	TRBJ1-2	TRBD1	.	CASSSGTGVYYGYTF	TGCGCCAGCAGCTCCGGGACAGGGGTCTACTATGGCTACACCTTC
TRBV19	TRBJ2-7	TRBD2	.	CASSRTSGGSYEQYF	TGTGCCAGTAGTAGGACTAGCGGGGGCTCCTACGAGCAGTACTTC
TRBV19	TRBJ1-2	.	.	CASSIASSAAYGYTF	TGTGCCAGTAGTATAGCTTCCTCGGCGGCCTATGGCTACACCTTC
TRBV6-1	TRBJ1-2	.	.	CASSEIWAEEGYGYTF	TGTGCCAGCAGTGAAATCTGGGCGGAGGAGGGCTATGGCTACACCTTC
TRBV7-9	TRBJ1-5	.	.	CSSSPGYQPQHF	TGTTCCAGCAGCCCCGGGTATCAGCCCCAGCATTTT
TRBV13	TRBJ2-1	.	.	CASSPQYNEQFF	TGTGCCAGCAGTCCTCAGTACAATGAGCAGTTCTTC
TRBV29-1	TRBJ2-7	TRBD1	.	CSVSTGTGSGGEQYF	TGCAGCGTTTCTACCGGGACAGGGAGTGGTGGAGAGCAGTACTTC
TRBV5-1	TRBJ1-1	TRBD1	few	CASSPEGDRNTEAFF	TGCGCCAGCAGCCCCGAAGGGGACAGAAACACTGAAGCTTTCTTT
TRBV2	TRBJ1-1	TRBD1	.	CASSRRDRLNTEAFF	TGTGCCAGCAGCCGCCGGGACAGACTGAACACTGAAGCTTTCTTT
TRBV23-1	TRBJ1-2	TRBD1	.	CASSQRFGGTGATLANYGYTF	TGCGCCAGCAGTCAAAGGTTCGGCGGGACAGGGGCGACGTTAGCTAACTATGGCTACACCTTC
TRBV11-3	TRBJ1-1	.	.	CASSLGTGWGTEAFF	TGTGCCAGCAGCTTAGGGACGGGGTGGGGCACTGAAGCTTTCTTT
TRBV30	TRBJ2-1	TRBD1	.	CAWDRGSGNEQFF	TGTGCCTGGGACAGGGGGTCGGGTAATGAGCAGTTCTTC
TRBV11-3	TRBJ2-3	TRBD2	.	CASSFGGAPPDTQYF	TGTGCCAGCAGCTTCGGGGGGGCCCCTCCAGATACGCAGTATTTT
TRBV30	TRBJ2-5	TRBD2	.	CAWSPGLAVQETQYF	TGTGCCTGGAGCCCGGGACTAGCGGTCCAAGAGACCCAGTACTTC
TRBV5-1	TRBJ1-4	TRBD1	.	CASSFGQGRGTNEKLFF	TGCGCCAGCAGCTTTGGACAGGGGAGGGGAACTAATGAAAAACTGTTTTTT
TRBV29-1	TRBJ2-7	TRBD2	once	CSVLAGPHEQYF	TGCAGCGTATTAGCGGGGCCCCACGAGCAGTACTTC
TRBV30	TRBJ1-2	.	.	CAWSTTPGMGYTF	TGTGCCTGGAGTACCACTCCAGGCATGGGCTACACCTTC
TRBV30	TRBJ2-7	.	.	CAWRWTDYEQYF	TGTGCCTGGAGATGGACAGACTACGAGCAGTACTTC
TRBV28	TRBJ2-1	.	.	CASSYWGEKGHEQFF	TGTGCCAGCAGTTACTGGGGGGAGAAGGGACATGAGCAGTTCTTC
TRBV4-1	TRBJ2-1	TRBD2	.	CASSQVSAGGREQFF	TGCGCCAGCAGCCAAGTATCAGCGGGAGGGCGTGAGCAGTTCTTC
TRBV4-1	TRBJ2-2	.	.	CASSQGSERGRGELFF	TGCGCCAGCAGCCAAGGTTCCGAAAGGGGTCGCGGGGAGCTGTTTTTT
TRBV2	TRBJ2-7	TRBD1	.	CASSLGQLSSYEQYF	TGTGCCAGCAGCCTGGGACAGTTAAGCTCCTACGAGCAGTACTTC
TRBV30	TRBJ2-1	.	.	CACPGQGYNEQFF	TGTGCCTGCCCGGGACAAGGTTACAATGAGCAGTTCTTC
TRBV7-8	TRBJ2-3	TRBD2	.	CASSSPHSASGRSDTQYF	TGTGCCAGCAGCTCCCCTCATTCGGCTAGCGGGAGATCAGATACGCAGTATTTT
TRBV30	TRBJ2-7	.	.	CAWSVTAGPYEQYF	TGTGCCTGGAGTGTAACGGCAGGGCCCTACGAGCAGTACTTC
TRBV5-1	TRBJ1-5	.	.	CASSLGGTSNQPQHF	TGCGCCAGCAGCTTGGGAGGCACCAGCAATCAGCCCCAGCATTTT
TRBV2	TRBJ2-5	TRBD2	.	CASSEEFLAGQETQYF	TGTGCCAGCAGTGAGGAGTTTCTAGCGGGCCAAGAGACCCAGTACTTC
TRBV19	TRBJ1-5	.	.	CASSMHRESNQPQHF	TGTGCCAGTAGTATGCACAGGGAAAGCAATCAGCCCCAGCATTTT
TRBV5-1	TRBJ2-1	TRBD2	.	CASSLGLAGGQNEQFF	TGCGCCAGCAGCTTGGGACTAGCGGGGGGGCAGAATGAGCAGTTCTTC
TRBV11-3	TRBJ2-1	.	.	CASSLVYEQFF	TGTGCCAGCAGCTTAGTCTATGAGCAGTTCTTC
TRBV6-1	TRBJ1-1	TRBD1	few	CASSEGRGTVTEAFF	TGTGCCAGCAGTGAAGGGCGTGGGACAGTCACTGAAGCTTTCTTT
TRBV6-4	TRBJ2-1	.	.	CASSVRLGGNEQFF	TGTGCCAGCAGTGTTCGACTAGGAGGCAATGAGCAGTTCTTC
TRBV5-1	TRBJ2-3	.	.	CASSAGSSTDTQYF	TGCGCCAGCAGCGCGGGTTCTAGCACAGATACGCAGTATTTT
TRBV5-1	TRBJ2-5	.	.	CASSFNNQETQYF	TGCGCCAGCAGCTTTAACAACCAAGAGACCCAGTACTTC